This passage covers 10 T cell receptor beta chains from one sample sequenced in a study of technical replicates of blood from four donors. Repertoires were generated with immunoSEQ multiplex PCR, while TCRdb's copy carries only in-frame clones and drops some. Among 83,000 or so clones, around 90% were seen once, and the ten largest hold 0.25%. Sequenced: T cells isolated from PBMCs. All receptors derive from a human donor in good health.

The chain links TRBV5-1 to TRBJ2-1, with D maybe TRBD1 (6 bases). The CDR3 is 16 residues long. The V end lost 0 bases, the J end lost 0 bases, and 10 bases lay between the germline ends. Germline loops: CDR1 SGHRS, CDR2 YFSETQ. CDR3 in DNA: TGCGCCAGCAGCTTGGTTGACAGGAGCTCCTACAATGAGCAGTTCTTC. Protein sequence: CASSLVDRSSYNEQFF.

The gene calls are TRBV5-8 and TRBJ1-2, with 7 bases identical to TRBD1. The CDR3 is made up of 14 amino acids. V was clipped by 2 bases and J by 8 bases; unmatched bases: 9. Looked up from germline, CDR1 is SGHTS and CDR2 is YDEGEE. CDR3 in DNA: TGTGCCAGCAGCTTAACACAGGGGAGGAGAGGCTACACCTTC. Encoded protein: CASSLTQGRRGYTF.

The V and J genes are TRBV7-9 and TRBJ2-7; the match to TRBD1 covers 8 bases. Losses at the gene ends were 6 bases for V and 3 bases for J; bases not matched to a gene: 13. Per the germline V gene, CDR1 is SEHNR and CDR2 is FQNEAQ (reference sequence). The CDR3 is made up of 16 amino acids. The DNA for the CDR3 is TGTGCCAGCAGTCGATTGGGACGACAGGGGTACTACGAGCAGTACTTC. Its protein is CASSRLGRQGYYEQYF.

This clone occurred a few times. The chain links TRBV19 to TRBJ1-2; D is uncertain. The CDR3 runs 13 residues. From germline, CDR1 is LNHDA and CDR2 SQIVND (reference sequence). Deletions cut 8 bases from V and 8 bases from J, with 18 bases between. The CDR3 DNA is TGTGCCAGTGGAGTCACTCAGGTAGCGGGCTACACCTTC. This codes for CASGVTQVAGYTF.

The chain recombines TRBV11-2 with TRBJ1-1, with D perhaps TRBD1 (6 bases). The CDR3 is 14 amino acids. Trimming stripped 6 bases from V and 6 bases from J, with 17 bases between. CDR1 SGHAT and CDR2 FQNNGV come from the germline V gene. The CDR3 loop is CASRPSTGPPEAFF. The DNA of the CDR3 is TGTGCCAGCAGGCCAAGCACAGGGCCCCCTGAAGCTTTCTTT.

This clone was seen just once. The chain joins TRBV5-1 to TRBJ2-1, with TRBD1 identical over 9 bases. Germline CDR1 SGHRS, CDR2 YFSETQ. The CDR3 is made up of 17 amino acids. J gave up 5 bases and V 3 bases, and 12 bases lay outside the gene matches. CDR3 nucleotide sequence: TGCGCCAGCAGCTCCTCGGAATCGGGACAGGGTGACAATGAGCAGTTCTTC. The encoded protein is CASSSSESGQGDNEQFF.

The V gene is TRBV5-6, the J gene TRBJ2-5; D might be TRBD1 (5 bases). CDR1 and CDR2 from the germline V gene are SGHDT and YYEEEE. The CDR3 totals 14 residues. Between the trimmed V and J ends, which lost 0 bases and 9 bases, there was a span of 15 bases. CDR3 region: CASSLVGGIGAQYF. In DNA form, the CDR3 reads TGTGCCAGCAGCTTGGTGGGTGGGATAGGGGCCCAGTACTTC.

The DNA for the CDR3 is TGTGCCAGCAGCCCTAGTCAGAGGGCCTACGAGCAGTACTTC. This translates into CASSPSQRAYEQYF. V gene TRBV7-9 combines with J gene TRBJ2-7; D perhaps matches TRBD2 (5 bases). Deletions cut 5 bases from V and 2 bases from J, with 13 bases between. CDR3 length: 14 residues. Germline CDR1 reads SEHNR; CDR2 reads FQNEAQ (reference sequence).

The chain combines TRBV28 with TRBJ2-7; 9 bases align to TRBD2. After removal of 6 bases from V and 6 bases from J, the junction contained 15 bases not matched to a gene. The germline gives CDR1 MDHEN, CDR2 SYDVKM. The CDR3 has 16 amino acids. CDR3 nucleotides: TGTGCCAGCAGCCGTGGACTAGCGTCGACAGGATTCGAGCAGTACTTC. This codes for CASSRGLASTGFEQYF.

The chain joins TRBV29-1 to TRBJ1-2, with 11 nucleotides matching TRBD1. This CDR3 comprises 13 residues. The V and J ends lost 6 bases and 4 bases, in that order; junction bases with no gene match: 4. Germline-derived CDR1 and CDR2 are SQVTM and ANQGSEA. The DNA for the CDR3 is TGCAGCGTCGGAGGGACAGGGGGCTATGGCTACACCTTC. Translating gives CSVGGTGGYGYTF.